One and the same sample provided the 19 T cell receptor beta chains below, sequenced in a study of T cell responses to AZD1222 COVID-19 vaccine. Generated by immunoSEQ multiplex PCR, the TCRdb table keeps only in-frame clones and is missing some. This table holds 140,000 or so clones, approximately 93% found once. Material: peripheral blood, obtained after recovery from COVID-19. The origin of the receptors is an adult who had recovered from COVID-19.

This clone was observed a single time. This sequence joins TRBV5-6 and TRBJ1-6, with a tentative D call TRBD1 (6 bases). The CDR3 has 14 amino acids. Germline CDR1 reads SGHDT; CDR2 reads YYEEEE. Trimming removed 4 bases from V and 13 bases from J, with 18 bases in between. CDR3 amino acids: CASSHREGSFPLHF. CDR3 coding DNA: TGTGCCAGCAGCCACAGGGAAGGGTCTTTCCCCCTCCACTTT.

This rearrangement joins TRBV3-1 (or the pseudogene TRBV3-2) to TRBJ2-7; D unresolved. Trimming shortened V by 2 bases and J by 4 bases, and 24 bases separated the two germline ends. In germline, CDR1 is LGHDT, CDR2 YNNKEL (reference sequence). The CDR3 covers 18 residues. The CDR3 region has the DNA TGTGCCAGCAGCCAAAAATTGGCCGGGCAGGCGAAAAATTACGAGCAGTACTTC. Protein product: CASSQKLAGQAKNYEQYF.

The chain carries TRBV28 and TRBJ2-7; 9 nucleotides match TRBD2. The CDR3 totals 15 residues. V shed 4 bases, J shed 3 bases, and the junction held 7 bases outside the gene matches. Germline V gives CDR1 MDHEN, CDR2 SYDVKM. As DNA, the CDR3 is TGTGCCAGCAGTTCCCTAGCGGGACCTGACTACGAGCAGTACTTC. Encoded protein: CASSSLAGPDYEQYF. Drawing the rest from reference TRBV28 and TRBJ2-7, the complete variable domain is DVKVTQSSRYLVKRTGEKVFLECVQDMDHENMFWYRQDPGLGLRLIYFSYDVKMKEKGDIPEGYSVSREKKERFSLILESASTNQTSMYLCASSSLAGPDYEQYFGPGTRLTVT.

The gene calls are TRBV7-9 and TRBJ2-1, with D perhaps assigned TRBD1 or TRBD2 (5 bases each). Germline lookup yields CDR1 SEHNR and CDR2 FQNEAQ (reference sequence). The CDR3 is made up of 16 amino acids. V gave up 5 bases and J gave up 0 bases, with 14 bases separating them. The CDR3 coding sequence is TGTGCCAGCAGCCCAATGGCAGGGAGCTCCTACAATGAGCAGTTCTTC. Residues: CASSPMAGSSYNEQFF.

The chain uses TRBV27 and TRBJ2-7; 10 nucleotides line up with TRBD1. CDR1 and CDR2 (germline): MNHEY, SMNVEV (reference sequence). J was trimmed by 5 bases and V by 6 bases; bases with no gene match: 7. This CDR3 contains 14 residues. In DNA, the CDR3 is TGTGCCAGCAGCCTCCGGGACAGGGGCCACGAGCAGTACTTC. Protein product: CASSLRDRGHEQYF.

V gene TRBV27 combines with J gene TRBJ1-2; perhaps TRBD1 as D (6 bases). This CDR3 has 14 amino acids. V was pared by 6 bases and J by 7 bases, with 18 bases between. Germline V gene data show CDR1 as MNHEY and CDR2 as SMNVEV (reference sequence). The CDR3 reads CASSLLGGRGGYTF. The CDR3 nucleotides are TGTGCCAGCAGCCTCTTAGGGGGAAGAGGTGGCTACACCTTC.

The rearrangement joins TRBV9 to TRBJ2-7; either TRBD1 or TRBD2 may fit D (6 bases each). Germline CDR1 SGDLS, CDR2 YYNGEE. Trimming pared 4 bases from V and 2 bases from J, leaving 13 bases between. CDR3 length equals 14 residues. This CDR3 reads CASSPRRGPYEQYF. CDR3 nucleotides: TGTGCCAGCAGCCCTCGCCGGGGGCCCTACGAGCAGTACTTC.

This clone was seen just once. The chain couples TRBV28 to TRBJ1-6, with D maybe TRBD1 (5 bases). Trimming removed 5 bases from V and 7 bases from J, with 15 bases in between. CDR1 and CDR2 from the germline V gene are MDHEN and SYDVKM. CDR3 length: 15 residues. The CDR3 reads CASSDAGRDNSPLHF. The CDR3 DNA follows: TGTGCCAGCAGTGATGCGGGGCGGGACAATTCACCCCTCCACTTT.

The rearrangement uses TRBV11-2 and TRBJ1-2; no clear D. This CDR3 has 14 residues. Germline CDR1 reads SGHAT; CDR2 reads FQNNGV. Deletions cut 2 bases from V and 2 bases from J, with 9 bases between. The CDR3 bases are TGTGCCAGCAGCTTATTGGTAGACAACTATGGCTACACCTTC. This translates into CASSLLVDNYGYTF. Looking up the rest from reference TRBV11-2 and TRBJ1-2 gives the full variable domain: EAGVAQSPRYKIIEKRQSVAFWCNPISGHATLYWYQQILGQGPKLLIQFQNNGVVDDSQLPKDRFSAERLKGVDSTLKIQPAKLEDSAVYLCASSLLVDNYGYTFGSGTRLTVV.

This sequence joins TRBV4-1 and TRBJ1-1; D ambiguous. Trimming took 1 base from V and 1 from J, leaving 7 bases between them. The CDR3 sequence is 14 residues long. CDR1 and CDR2 (germline): MGHRA, YSYEKL. This CDR3 reads CASSQGRKNTEAFF. The CDR3 DNA reads as TGCGCCAGCAGCCAAGGTCGGAAGAACACTGAAGCTTTCTTT.

The chain recombines TRBV7-6 with TRBJ2-1, with 8 bases that match TRBD1. The CDR3 loop spans 18 amino acids. Germline V lookup: CDR1 SGHVS, CDR2 FNYEAQ. V gave up 2 bases and J gave up 6 bases; unmatched junction bases: 15. Here the CDR3 reads CASSLSYLRGQRGNEQFF. CDR3 coding DNA: TGTGCCAGCAGCTTAAGCTATCTCAGGGGGCAGAGGGGCAATGAGCAGTTCTTC.

This clone was observed a few times. J is TRBJ2-3 and V is TRBV28; possible D gene TRBD1, 6 bases. The CDR3 extends over 15 amino acids. V was shortened by 1 base and J by 1 base, with 9 bases between the two germline ends. CDR1 MDHEN and CDR2 SYDVKM come from the germline V gene. This CDR3 reads CASSLSGAGTDTQYF. The CDR3, as DNA: TGTGCCAGCAGTTTATCAGGGGCTGGCACAGATACGCAGTATTTT.

J is TRBJ2-3 and V is TRBV7-6; the D gene is possibly TRBD1 (5 bases). Germline loops: CDR1 SGHVS, CDR2 FNYEAQ. Trimming shortened V by 2 bases and J by 0 bases, and 9 bases separated the two germline ends. This CDR3 region has 15 residues. CDR3: CASSLLRQSTDTQYF. In DNA form, the CDR3 reads TGTGCCAGCAGCTTATTGAGACAGAGCACAGATACGCAGTATTTT.

This chain uses TRBV7-9 with TRBJ2-2, with 7 bases fitting TRBD2. The V gene end was trimmed by 7 bases and the J gene end by 0 bases; junction bases not matched to a gene: 5. There are 15 residues in the CDR3. Germline V lookup: CDR1 SEHNR, CDR2 FQNEAQ (reference sequence). The CDR3 region is CASTPGLANTGELFF. The CDR3 DNA follows: TGTGCCAGCACCCCAGGACTAGCGAACACCGGGGAGCTGTTTTTT.

This chain links TRBV28 with TRBJ2-2; TRBD1 agrees at 7 bases. The CDR3 has 18 amino acids. V trimming: 5 bases; J trimming: 3 bases; junction bases outside the gene matches: 15. Germline values: CDR1 MDHEN, CDR2 SYDVKM. CDR3 loop: CASSPSIRQGRDTGELFF. CDR3 DNA sequence: TGTGCCAGCAGTCCATCGATTAGACAGGGTAGGGACACCGGGGAGCTGTTTTTT.

For the CDR3, the DNA is TGTGCCAGCAGTTCGGGACAGGGTAAAGCTTTCTTT. Translating it yields CASSSGQGKAFF. The chain uses TRBV27 and TRBJ1-1; 9 bases line up with TRBD1. Germline CDR1 and CDR2: MNHEY and SMNVEV (reference sequence). V shed 4 bases, J shed 9 bases, and the junction held 3 bases outside the gene matches. The CDR3 runs to 12 residues.

The rearrangement uses TRBV29-1 and TRBJ2-7; D unclear. V shed 4 bases and J shed 3 bases, with 16 bases lying between them. Germline V gives CDR1 SQVTM, CDR2 ANQGSEA. This CDR3 is 14 amino acids long. CDR3 region: CSVARFVAGYEQYF. As DNA, the CDR3 is TGCAGCGTTGCCCGGTTTGTGGCAGGCTACGAGCAGTACTTC.

The CDR3 DNA is TGTGCCACCAGCTCGGACACTAACAATGAGCAGTTCTTC. It specifies CATSSDTNNEQFF. The V call is TRBV24-1, the J call TRBJ2-1, with D tentatively TRBD1 (5 bases). V was clipped by 7 bases and J by 5 bases, with 11 bases between them. The CDR3 spans 13 residues. Germline-derived CDR1 and CDR2 are KGHDR and SFDVKD.

Here the CDR3 DNA reads TGTGCCAGCAGTCCGCCCGGGACAGAAAATGAAAAACTGTTTTTT. This translates into CASSPPGTENEKLFF. This chain joins TRBV28 and TRBJ1-4, with TRBD1 identical over 7 bases. Germline-derived CDR1 and CDR2 are MDHEN and SYDVKM. V dropped 5 bases and J dropped 5; count of bases not matched to a gene: 8. The CDR3 covers 15 residues.